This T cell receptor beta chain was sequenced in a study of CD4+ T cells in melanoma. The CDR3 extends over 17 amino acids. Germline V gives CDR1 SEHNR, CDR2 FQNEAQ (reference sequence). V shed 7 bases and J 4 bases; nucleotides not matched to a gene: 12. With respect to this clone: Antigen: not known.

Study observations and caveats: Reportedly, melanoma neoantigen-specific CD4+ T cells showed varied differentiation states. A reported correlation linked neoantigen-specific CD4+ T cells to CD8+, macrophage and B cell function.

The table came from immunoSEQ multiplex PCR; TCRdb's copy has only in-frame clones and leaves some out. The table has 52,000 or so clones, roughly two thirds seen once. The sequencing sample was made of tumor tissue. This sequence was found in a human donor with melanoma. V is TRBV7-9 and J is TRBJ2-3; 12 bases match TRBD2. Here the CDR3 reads CASTTSGGIPRADTQYF. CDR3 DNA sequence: TGTGCCAGCACAACTAGCGGGGGGATCCCCCGGGCAGATACGCAGTATTTT.